Listed below are T cell receptor beta chains from one sample, sequenced in a study of T cells in localized non-small cell lung cancer. Libraries were prepared by immunoSEQ multiplex PCR; TCRdb keeps only in-frame clonotypes and omits some of them. Of 100,000 to 150,000 clones listed, roughly 90% are singletons. The sample consisted of peripheral blood, taken before any cancer treatment. The receptors come from a female donor at least 60 years old with stage I lung adenocarcinoma. CDR3s include the opening cysteine and the closing phenylalanine or tryptophan. The D gene is left open where the match is weak. Expanded clones get a size class; other rows say once, few or many, or leave the size out.

d_gene	abundance	v_gene	j_gene	CDR3nt	CDR3aa
TRBD1	.	TRBV29-1	TRBJ1-2	TGCAGCGTCGCGGACGGACAGGCGGCCTATGGCTACACCTTC	CSVADGQAAYGYTF
TRBD2	.	TRBV9	TRBJ2-7	TGTGCCAGCAGCCCACGACTAGCGGGAATCCACGAGCAGTACTTC	CASSPRLAGIHEQYF
TRBD2	.	TRBV11-1	TRBJ2-1	TGTGCCAGCAGAATCTCCGCGGGAGGCCACAATGAGCAGTTCTTC	CASRISAGGHNEQFF
.	.	TRBV19	TRBJ1-5	TGTGCCAGTAGTAGAAACGGCGAAAGGACGCAGCCCCAGCATTTT	CASSRNGERTQPQHF
TRBD2	.	TRBV7-9	TRBJ2-1	TGTGCCAGCAGCACCAAGCGGGAGGGCCCTAATGAGCAGTTCTTC	CASSTKREGPNEQFF
.	once	TRBV6-1	TRBJ2-7	TGTGCCAGCACCAAAGCGGACCCAATTTCCTACGAGCAGTACTTC	CASTKADPISYEQYF
.	.	TRBV14	TRBJ2-7	TGTGCCAGCAGCCAGACCCCGGTGGGGGAGCAGTACTTC	CASSQTPVGEQYF
.	many	TRBV5-4	TRBJ2-1	TGTGCCAGCAGCTTCCTTGGGGACTACAATGAGCAGTTCTTC	CASSFLGDYNEQFF
.	.	TRBV18	TRBJ1-1	TGTGCCAGCTCACCACAGGGATGGGGCACTGAAGCTTTCTTT	CASSPQGWGTEAFF
.	.	TRBV15	TRBJ2-5	TGTGCCACCAGCAGAGATCTGACTGGCATCGGGACCCAGTACTTC	CATSRDLTGIGTQYF
.	.	TRBV6-6	TRBJ2-5	TGTGCCAGCAGCCCGGGGTTGGAGACCCAGTACTTC	CASSPGLETQYF
TRBD1	.	TRBV27	TRBJ1-2	TGTGCCAGCAGTCCAACAGGGGACTATGGCTACACCTTC	CASSPTGDYGYTF
.	.	TRBV5-5	TRBJ1-2	TGTGCCAGCAGCTTGAGATCCTATTCCATCTATGGCTACACCTTC	CASSLRSYSIYGYTF
.	once	TRBV6-1	TRBJ1-3	TGTGCCAGCAGTGAAAACCCCAGCTCTGGAAACACCATATATTTT	CASSENPSSGNTIYF
TRBD1	.	TRBV5-6	TRBJ2-3	TGTGCCAGCAGCTTGGGACAGGGGCGGAGCACAGATACGCAGTATTTT	CASSLGQGRSTDTQYF
.	.	TRBV14	TRBJ1-2	TGTGCCAGCAGCCAAGCGTCGTCGCGTGGCTACACCTTC	CASSQASSRGYTF
.	.	TRBV4-1	TRBJ1-3	TGCGCCAGCAGTATCGTCTCTGGAAACACCATATATTTT	CASSIVSGNTIYF
.	few	TRBV11-2	TRBJ2-7	TGTGCCAGCAGCTTAGAGGGGGGCGTCGACGAGCAGTACTTC	CASSLEGGVDEQYF
.	.	TRBV27	TRBJ2-2	TGTGCCAGCAGTCCCAAGCTGCTATGGGGCACCGGGGAGCTGTTTTTT	CASSPKLLWGTGELFF
.	.	TRBV6-1	TRBJ1-1	TGTGCCAGCAGTGAAGGGGGGGCCAGATACACTGAAGCTTTCTTT	CASSEGGARYTEAFF
.	.	TRBV2	TRBJ1-5	TGTGCCAGCAGATTAGGCCTCAATCAGCCCCAGCATTTT	CASRLGLNQPQHF
.	.	TRBV5-1	TRBJ2-1	TGCGCCAGCAGCCGCCCCGCCGCAGACAATGAGCAGTTCTTC	CASSRPAADNEQFF
.	.	TRBV5-1	TRBJ1-1	TGCGCCAGCAGCTTGGGTGCCAGTTCCTACACTGAAGCTTTCTTT	CASSLGASSYTEAFF
TRBD1	.	TRBV5-1	TRBJ2-4	TGCGCCAGCAGCCTTAAGGGGCTGACGACAGGGACGAGAAACATTCAGTACTTC	CASSLKGLTTGTRNIQYF
TRBD2	.	TRBV4-1	TRBJ2-7	TGCGCCAGCAGCCAAGATCCAACTAGCGAGAGATCTTACGAGCAGTACTTC	CASSQDPTSERSYEQYF
.	.	TRBV6-5	TRBJ2-5	TGTGCCACACAGACGGGAGAGACCCAGTACTTC	CATQTGETQYF
TRBD1	.	TRBV28	TRBJ1-5	TGTGCCAGCAGACAGGGGGCCCACAATCAGCCCCAGCATTTT	CASRQGAHNQPQHF
.	.	TRBV5-4	TRBJ2-1	TGTGCCAGCAGCCCCGAAGCACCCGCATACTCCTACAATGAGCAGTTCTTC	CASSPEAPAYSYNEQFF
TRBD1	.	TRBV9	TRBJ1-5	TGTGCCAGCAGCCCGGGACAGGGGAGCGGCAATCAGCCCCAGCATTTT	CASSPGQGSGNQPQHF
.	.	TRBV28	TRBJ2-2	TGTGCCACTAGCCTATTGTCCCAAGGCACCGGGGAGCTGTTTTTT	CATSLLSQGTGELFF
.	.	TRBV28	TRBJ1-2	TGTGCCAGCAGTAACGGTGTTCGGGGCTACACCTTC	CASSNGVRGYTF
TRBD2	.	TRBV28	TRBJ2-1	TGTGCCAGCAGTTTACTAGCGGGAGACCTCCCTGAGCAGTTCTTC	CASSLLAGDLPEQFF
.	.	TRBV28	TRBJ2-1	TGTGCCAGCAGTTTTCGGACACAAAGGGGAAATGAGCAGTTCTTC	CASSFRTQRGNEQFF